Shown below are 28 T cell receptor beta chains from a single sample sequenced in a study of CD8+ T cells in alopecia areata (dated by TCRdb to 2016 to 2018). The time point label of this sample denotes: baseline before oral tofacitinib. The method behind the library was the immunoSEQ multiplex PCR assay. For TCR sequencing, RNA was extracted from every sample and reverse transcribed into cDNA to serve as template. TCRdb re-hosts the immuneACCESS table, in-frame sequences only. Its copies lack some clones; in the studies checked, an unresolved V gene accounts for under half of them, and the cause for the rest is not known. In all, the sample holds about 69,000 clones, and about three fifths of those were seen once. In total, the top ten clones hold under 20% of the sample. Sequences were derived from CD8+ T cells sorted from blood, sampled at week 0. These receptors originate from a human donor with alopecia areata.

The V and J genes are TRBV6-5 and TRBJ2-1, with D unclear. Germline assignment: CDR1 MNHEY and CDR2 SVGAGI. V shed 5 bases and J shed 3 bases, with 11 bases lying between them. This CDR3 spans 14 amino acids. The chain's CDR3 is CASSHTNIYNEQFF. The DNA of the CDR3 is TGTGCCAGCAGTCATACTAACATCTACAATGAGCAGTTCTTC.

Concerning this clone itself: This sample also contains other DNA sequences that code for the same CDR3. V and J are TRBV27 and TRBJ1-1; no firm D call. The germline V and J ends were trimmed by 3 bases and 2 bases, with 7 bases remaining between them. CDR3 length equals 13 residues. The germline CDR1 and CDR2 sequences are MNHEY and SMNVEV (reference sequence). CDR3 residues: CASSFGGNTEAFF. The CDR3 region has the DNA TGTGCCAGCAGTTTTGGCGGAAACACTGAAGCTTTCTTT.

V and J are TRBV5-5 and TRBJ2-7, with 10 bases that match TRBD1. The CDR3 sequence is 14 residues long. Trimming took 4 bases from V and 4 from J; bases not matched to a gene: 5. Germline V gene data show CDR1 as SGHKS and CDR2 as YYEKEE (reference sequence). This CDR3 is CASSVGQGIYEQYF. CDR3 sequence (DNA): TGTGCCAGCAGCGTGGGACAGGGGATTTACGAGCAGTACTTC.

J is TRBJ1-2 and V is TRBV19, with 8 bases aligning to TRBD1. The CDR3 consists of 14 residues. Trimming at V came to 5 bases and at J to 4 bases, leaving 6 bases not matched to a gene. Looked up from germline, CDR1 is LNHDA and CDR2 is SQIVND (reference sequence). CDR3 coding DNA: TGTGCCAGTAGTCCGGACAGGGACCTCTATGGCTACACCTTC. This codes for CASSPDRDLYGYTF.

The CDR3 is CASGQGAGYTF. CDR3 DNA: TGTGCCAGTGGACAGGGGGCTGGCTACACCTTC. The chain links TRBV7-6 to TRBJ1-2; TRBD1 matches at 11 bases. The CDR3 contains 11 residues. V trimming: 9 bases; J trimming: 7 bases; junction bases outside the gene matches: 1. Germline V gives CDR1 SGHVS, CDR2 FNYEAQ.

This chain uses TRBV12-5 with TRBJ2-5, with TRBD1 identical over 9 bases. The CDR3 is 14 residues long. Germline CDR1 reads LGHNT; CDR2 reads FRNRAP. The ends lost 5 bases at V and 2 bases at J; junction bases unmatched: 3. As DNA, the CDR3 is TGTGCTAGTGGTCCCGGGACAGGGCAAGAGACCCAGTACTTC. It specifies CASGPGTGQETQYF.

The count of this clone is one. The gene calls are TRBV2 and TRBJ1-5; tentative D call: TRBD1 (5 bases). This CDR3 region has 16 residues. Germline V CDR1 and CDR2: SNHLY, FYNNEI. The V gene lost 7 bases and the J gene lost 6 bases, with 22 bases spanning the gap. CDR3 sequence: CASTEGRRGGSQPQHF. CDR3 bases: TGTGCCAGCACCGAAGGTCGGCGTGGGGGGTCTCAGCCCCAGCATTTT.

The chain combines TRBV6-4 with TRBJ2-7, with 9 bases aligning to TRBD1. Germline assignment: CDR1 MRHNA and CDR2 SNTAGT. The CDR3 is 18 amino acids. With 2 bases clipped from V and 1 base from J, the junction kept 12 bases outside the gene matches. The CDR3 bases are TGTGCCAGCAGTGACCCCCGGGACAGGGTTGCCCAATCCTACGAGCAGTACTTC. As protein: CASSDPRDRVAQSYEQYF.

The chain couples TRBV29-1 to TRBJ2-1, with 13 bases identical to TRBD2. V gave up 7 bases and J gave up 3 bases; unmatched junction bases: 3. The CDR3 runs to 14 residues. The germline V gene encodes CDR1 SQVTM and CDR2 ANQGSEA. The CDR3 nucleotides read TGCAGCGCTGGGACTAGCGGGATCTACAATGAGCAGTTCTTC. Protein sequence: CSAGTSGIYNEQFF.

J is TRBJ1-6 and V is TRBV4-3; unclear D gene. V lost 0 bases to trimming and J lost 7 bases, with 7 bases between them. The CDR3 sequence is 14 residues long. The germline V gene encodes CDR1 LGHNA and CDR2 YSLEER. CDR3 sequence reads: CASSQDLGNSPLHF. The CDR3 DNA reads as TGCGCCAGCAGCCAAGATCTAGGGAATTCACCCCTCCACTTT.

The sample holds a few counts of this clone. This sequence joins TRBV27 and TRBJ2-6; unclear D gene. The CDR3 is 16 amino acids. V was clipped by 3 bases and J by 0 bases, with 9 bases between them. CDR1 and CDR2 from the germline V gene are MNHEY and SMNVEV (reference sequence). The CDR3 loop reads CASSLVTPSGANVLTF. The CDR3 region has the DNA TGTGCCAGCAGTTTGGTGACACCCTCTGGGGCCAACGTCCTGACTTTC.

V and J are TRBV29-1 and TRBJ1-3; D not resolved. The CDR3 sequence is 13 residues long. Germline V gene lookup returns CDR1 SQVTM and CDR2 ANQGSEA. V was shortened by 3 bases and J by 9 bases, with 15 bases between the two germline ends. DNA of the CDR3: TGCAGCGTTGAGAACCCGCCGGAGAGCACCATATATTTT. This translates into CSVENPPESTIYF. The variable domain in full, completed from reference TRBV29-1 and TRBJ1-3, reads SAVISQKPSRDICQRGTSLTIQCQVDSQVTMMFWYRQQPGQSLTLIATANQGSEATYESGFVIDKFPISRPNLTFSTLTVSNMSPEDSSIYLCSVENPPESTIYFGEGSWLTVV.

The chain couples TRBV5-1 to TRBJ2-5; 10 nucleotides align to TRBD1. The CDR3 is 15 residues long. Germline V gene sequence: CDR1 SGHRS, CDR2 YFSETQ. After removal of 5 bases from V and 4 bases from J, the junction contained 8 bases not matched to a gene. CDR3: CASRPETGGGETQYF. The CDR3 nucleotides are TGCGCCAGCAGACCAGAGACAGGGGGCGGAGAGACCCAGTACTTC.

The rearrangement links TRBV7-9 to TRBJ1-1; D is unresolved. Trimming removed 2 bases from V and 0 bases from J, with 7 bases in between. The CDR3 runs 14 residues. From germline, CDR1 is SEHNR and CDR2 FQNEAQ (reference sequence). The CDR3 DNA reads as TGTGCCAGCAGCTTACCGGGTCTGAACACTGAAGCTTTCTTT. Residues: CASSLPGLNTEAFF. The full variable domain, completed using reference TRBV7-9 and TRBJ1-1, is DTGVSQNPRHKITKRGQNVTFRCDPISEHNRLYWYRQTLGQGPEFLTYFQNEAQLEKSRLLSDRFSAERPKGSFSTLEIQRTEQGDSAMYLCASSLPGLNTEAFFGQGTRLTVV.

This clone was seen only once. This chain uses TRBV5-1 with TRBJ2-1; no clear D. The germline V and J ends were trimmed by 0 bases and 0 bases, with 7 bases remaining between them. Germline CDR1 reads SGHRS; CDR2 reads YFSETQ. This CDR3 is 15 amino acids long. CDR3 protein: CASSLDKSSYNEQFF. As DNA, the CDR3 is TGCGCCAGCAGCTTGGACAAAAGCTCCTACAATGAGCAGTTCTTC.

A word on this clone: A read error is possible here, since a much larger clone lies one base away. The chain links TRBV2 to TRBJ1-1; no clear D. Trimming stripped 7 bases from V and 1 base from J, with 4 bases between. Germline lookup yields CDR1 SNHLY and CDR2 FYNNEI. This CDR3 is built from 11 residues. The CDR3 nucleotides read TGTGCCAGCATTCAGAACACTGAAGCTTTCTTT. Protein sequence: CASIQNTEAFF.

This clone was observed a few times. This rearrangement joins TRBV27 to TRBJ1-1, with 7 bases lining up with TRBD1. Germline CDR1 MNHEY, CDR2 SMNVEV (reference sequence). This CDR3 has 15 amino acids. The V segment lost 5 bases and the J segment 5 bases; nucleotides outside the gene matches: 11. CDR3 sequence: CASSPMGQTLTEAFF. The CDR3 bases are TGTGCCAGCAGTCCCATGGGACAGACTTTGACTGAAGCTTTCTTT.

The V and J genes are TRBV6-5 and TRBJ1-5; possibly TRBD1 for D (6 bases). V dropped 6 bases and J dropped 2 bases, with 11 bases sitting between them. This CDR3 comprises 14 residues. Germline V gene data show CDR1 as MNHEY and CDR2 as SVGAGI. CDR3 sequence reads: CASSPGVGNQPQHF. CDR3 coding DNA: TGTGCCAGCAGCCCAGGGGTTGGCAATCAGCCCCAGCATTTT.

The chain has TRBV29-1 and TRBJ2-6, with 10 bases fitting TRBD1. Germline V lookup: CDR1 SQVTM, CDR2 ANQGSEA. V was pared by 6 bases and J by 2 bases, with 7 bases of the junction left unmatched. CDR3 length: 16 amino acids. CDR3 sequence (DNA): TGCAGCGTCGATGGACAGGGGGGCCCTGGGGCCAACGTCCTGACTTTC. Its protein product is CSVDGQGGPGANVLTF.

This chain uses TRBV4-3 with TRBJ2-7; the match to TRBD2 covers 7 bases. The CDR3 covers 14 residues. The germline V gene has CDR1 LGHNA and CDR2 YSLEER. With V trimmed by 3 bases and J by 3 bases, 5 bases remained unmatched. CDR3 in DNA: TGCGCCAGCAGCCAGGGGACTACTGGCTACGAGCAGTACTTC. Encoded protein: CASSQGTTGYEQYF.

The rearrangement uses TRBV29-1 and TRBJ1-2; 11 nucleotides align to TRBD1. Germline loops: CDR1 SQVTM, CDR2 ANQGSEA. The CDR3 is 14 residues long. The J segment lost 1 base and the V segment lost 7 bases, leaving 5 bases of the junction unmatched. DNA of the CDR3: TGCAGCGCTAGGACAGGGGGCGATAACTATGGCTACACCTTC. Translation: CSARTGGDNYGYTF.

This clone was detected only once. The V call is TRBV27, the J call TRBJ1-6, with a weak D call TRBD1 (5 bases). Germline assignment: CDR1 MNHEY and CDR2 SMNVEV (reference sequence). V shed 3 bases and J shed 10 bases, with 10 bases lying between them. The CDR3 totals 13 residues. Here the CDR3 reads CASSFQGRSPLHF. CDR3 coding DNA: TGTGCCAGCAGTTTTCAGGGAAGGTCACCCCTCCACTTT.

There are a few counts of this clone. V is TRBV12-5 and J is TRBJ2-3; D is ambiguous. This CDR3 is built from 12 residues. Trimming took off 3 bases at V and 5 bases at J, with 6 bases between the two ends. Germline V gene lookup returns CDR1 LGHNT and CDR2 FRNRAP. CDR3 loop: CASGLLGDTQYF. For the CDR3, the DNA is TGTGCTAGTGGTTTACTGGGAGATACGCAGTATTTT.

This chain links TRBV4-1 with TRBJ1-3; unclear D gene. The CDR3 length is 11 residues. Trimming removed 1 base at V and 7 bases at J, with 2 bases between. The germline V gene has CDR1 MGHRA and CDR2 YSYEKL. The CDR3 spells CASSQGNTIYF. The CDR3 region has the DNA TGCGCCAGCAGCCAAGGGAACACCATATATTTT.

V gene TRBV7-9 combines with J gene TRBJ1-1; D remains unclear. Germline V CDR1 and CDR2: SEHNR, FQNEAQ (reference sequence). V was shortened by 10 bases and J by 1 base, with 13 bases between the two germline ends. The CDR3 runs 13 residues. The CDR3, as DNA: TGTGCCACCGAGCCGTTGGAGAACACTGAAGCTTTCTTT. Translated, it gives CATEPLENTEAFF.

This clone was counted a single time. The V gene is TRBV27, the J gene TRBJ1-5, with 9 positions matching TRBD1. With V trimmed by 5 bases and J by 1 base, 15 bases remained unmatched. Germline V gene sequence: CDR1 MNHEY, CDR2 SMNVEV (reference sequence). This CDR3 is built from 19 residues. CDR3 in amino acids: CASSKKSGTGRLSNQPQHF. As DNA, the CDR3 is TGTGCCAGCAGTAAAAAATCCGGGACAGGGCGGTTGAGCAATCAGCCCCAGCATTTT.

The rearrangement links TRBV5-1 to TRBJ1-1; 10 positions match TRBD1. The V gene's germline CDR1 is SGHRS and CDR2 YFSETQ. Trimming took 4 bases from V and 0 from J; bases not matched to a gene: 9. The CDR3 runs to 17 residues. The CDR3: CASSLGQGTLLNTEAFF. The CDR3 DNA is TGCGCCAGCAGCCTGGGACAGGGGACTTTATTGAACACTGAAGCTTTCTTT.

This clone was detected a few times. The gene calls are TRBV4-1 and TRBJ1-5; D gene ambiguous. Trimming shortened V by 0 bases and J by 6 bases, and 6 bases separated the two germline ends. Germline loops: CDR1 MGHRA, CDR2 YSYEKL. This CDR3 contains 13 residues. CDR3 region: CASSQEGIQPQHF. DNA of the CDR3: TGCGCCAGCAGCCAAGAGGGTATTCAGCCCCAGCATTTT.